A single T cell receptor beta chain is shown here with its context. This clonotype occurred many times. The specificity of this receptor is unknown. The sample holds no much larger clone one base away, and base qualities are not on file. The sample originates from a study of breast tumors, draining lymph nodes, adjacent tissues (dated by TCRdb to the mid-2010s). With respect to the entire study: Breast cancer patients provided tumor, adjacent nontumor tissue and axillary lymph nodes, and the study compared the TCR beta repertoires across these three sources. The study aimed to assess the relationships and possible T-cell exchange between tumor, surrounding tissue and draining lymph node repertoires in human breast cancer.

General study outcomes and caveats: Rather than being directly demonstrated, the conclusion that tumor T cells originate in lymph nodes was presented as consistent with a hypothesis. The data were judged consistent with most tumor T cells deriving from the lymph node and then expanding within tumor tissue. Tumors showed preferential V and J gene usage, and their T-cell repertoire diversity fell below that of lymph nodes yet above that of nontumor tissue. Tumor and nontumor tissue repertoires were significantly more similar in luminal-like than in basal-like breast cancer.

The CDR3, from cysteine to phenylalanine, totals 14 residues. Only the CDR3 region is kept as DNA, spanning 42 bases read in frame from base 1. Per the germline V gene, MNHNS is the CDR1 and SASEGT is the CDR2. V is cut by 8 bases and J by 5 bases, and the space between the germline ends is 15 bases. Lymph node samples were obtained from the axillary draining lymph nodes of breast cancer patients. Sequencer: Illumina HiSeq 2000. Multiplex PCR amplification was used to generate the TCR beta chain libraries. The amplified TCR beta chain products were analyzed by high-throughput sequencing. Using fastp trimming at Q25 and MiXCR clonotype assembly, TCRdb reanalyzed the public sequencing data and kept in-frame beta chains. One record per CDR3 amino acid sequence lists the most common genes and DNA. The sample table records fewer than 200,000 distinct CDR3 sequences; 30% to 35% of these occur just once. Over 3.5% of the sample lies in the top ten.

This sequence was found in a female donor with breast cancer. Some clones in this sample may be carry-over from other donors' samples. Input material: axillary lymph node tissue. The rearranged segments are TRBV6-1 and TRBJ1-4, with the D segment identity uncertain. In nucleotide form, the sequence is TGTGCCAGCCTTGGACCGATAAGCAATGAAAAACTGTTTTTT. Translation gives CASLGPISNEKLFF.